What follows are 32 T cell receptor beta chains derived from one specimen sequenced in a study of T cells in Graves' hyperthyroidism and ophthalmopathy. Researchers took RNA transcripts and amplified the TCR beta CDR3 regions from them. The HTBI primer set was used in a first-round RT-PCR of the TCR CDR3. Each CDR3 protein gets one entry after TCRdb re-called the multiplex PCR reads with MiXCR. There are a few hundred thousand distinct CDR3 sequences in the sample; more than 45% occur only once, and 8.2% lies in the top ten. Sequencing was carried out using peripheral blood or thyroid tissue (not recorded which). The receptor set was obtained from a woman between 18 and 29 years old with Graves' hyperthyroidism.

As regards this clonotype: The conserved phenylalanine or tryptophan is not found at the CDR3 terminus, so this likely reflects a read error. The V call is TRBV7-8, the J call TRBJ1-3; tentatively, D is TRBD1 (6 bases). Trimming pared 5 bases from V and 0 bases from J, leaving 11 bases between. CDR1 and CDR2 from the germline V gene are SGHVS and FQNEAQ. The CDR3 is 15 residues long. CDR3 bases: TGTGCCAGCAGCCAGGGGACCGACTCTGGAAACACCATATATCTT. Protein product: CASSQGTDSGNTIYL.

This clonotype was observed many times. The chain carries TRBV7-3 and TRBJ1-1; D gene unclear. CDR3 length equals 13 residues. Trimming cost V 3 bases and J 0 bases, with 5 bases left between them. From germline, CDR1 is SGHTA and CDR2 FQGTGA. CDR3 protein: CASSLFMNTEAFF. The CDR3 coding sequence is TGTGCCAGCAGCTTGTTCATGAACACTGAAGCTTTCTTT.

This chain's CDR3 is CASGWTLHNSPLHF. Here the CDR3 DNA reads TGTGCCAGTGGTTGGACACTTCATAATTCACCCCTCCACTTT. The chain joins TRBV19 to TRBJ1-6; D might be TRBD1 (5 bases). The V gene lost 8 bases and the J gene lost 5 bases, with 13 bases spanning the gap. CDR3 size: 14 residues. The germline V gene encodes CDR1 LNHDA and CDR2 SQIVND (reference sequence).

This chain joins TRBV2 and TRBJ2-5; TRBD1 agrees at 7 bases. Germline V gene data show CDR1 as SNHLY and CDR2 as FYNNEI. Unmatched junction bases numbered 12, after V lost 11 bases and J lost 3 bases. CDR3 size: 14 residues. The CDR3 region has the DNA TGTGCCCGCACCGGGACAGCGGATGAAGAGACCCAGTACTTC. Its translation: CARTGTADEETQYF.

Comment on this clonotype: A read error may account for a junction end that differs from germline. V is TRBV7-9 and J is TRBJ2-7, with 8 bases fitting TRBD1. Germline loops: CDR1 SEHNR, CDR2 FQNEAQ (reference sequence). The CDR3 covers 14 residues. The CDR3 loop reads CASSQNRGSSEQYF. The CDR3 DNA sequence: TGCGCCAGCAGCCAAAACAGGGGGTCATCCGAGCAGTACTTC. The full variable domain, with the rest looked up from reference TRBV7-9 and TRBJ2-7, is DTGVSQNPRHKITKRGQNVTFRCDPISEHNRLYWYRQTLGQGPEFLTYFQNEAQLEKSRLLSDRFSAERPKGSFSTLEIQRTEQGDSAMYLCASSQNRGSSEQYFGPGTRLTVT.

CDR3 protein: CASRPTGTVGYTF. CDR3 sequence (DNA): TGTGCCAGCAGACCCACCGGGACAGTTGGCTACACCTTC. V is TRBV10-3 and J is TRBJ1-2; the match to TRBD1 covers 7 bases. The CDR3 contains 13 residues. Trimming at V came to 10 bases and at J to 7 bases, leaving 12 bases not matched to a gene. Germline-derived CDR1 and CDR2 are ENHRY and SYGVKD.

CDR3: CSARDPAGDTQYF. The CDR3, as DNA: TGCAGTGCTAGAGACCCAGCGGGAGATACGCAGTATTTT. V is TRBV20-1 and J is TRBJ2-3; TRBD2 is a possible D gene (6 bases). With 0 bases removed from V and 5 bases from J, the gap between germline ends came to 9 bases. Germline loops: CDR1 DFQATT, CDR2 SNEGSKA (reference sequence). The CDR3 consists of 13 residues.

This clonotype was seen a few times. The chain joins TRBV7-9 to TRBJ1-1; 8 bases fit TRBD1. Germline CDR1 is SEHNR and CDR2 is FQNEAQ (reference sequence). V shed 3 bases, J shed 3 bases, and the junction held 9 bases outside the gene matches. The CDR3 has 16 amino acids. CDR3 DNA sequence: TGTGCCAGCAGCTTTTCACCCCGGACAGGGTACACTGAAGCTTTCTTT. Its protein is CASSFSPRTGYTEAFF. Based on the CDR3 plus reference TRBV7-9 and TRBJ1-1, the full variable domain is DTGVSQNPRHKITKRGQNVTFRCDPISEHNRLYWYRQTLGQGPEFLTYFQNEAQLEKSRLLSDRFSAERPKGSFSTLEIQRTEQGDSAMYLCASSFSPRTGYTEAFFGQGTRLTVV.

V is TRBV6-2 or TRBV6-3 and J is TRBJ1-2; the D is unclear. Germline CDR1 and CDR2: MNHEY and SVGEGT. The CDR3 spans 12 residues. V lost 2 bases and J 9 bases, leaving 10 bases between the germline ends. CDR3 nucleotides: TGTGCCAGCAGTTACCGCAGCGGGAGCTACACCTTC. Its protein is CASSYRSGSYTF.

Here the CDR3 reads CSVAGAGSTGELFF. The CDR3 nucleotides are TGCAGCGTTGCAGGTGCAGGGTCCACCGGGGAGCTGTTTTTT. The chain combines TRBV29-1 with TRBJ2-2; D is possibly TRBD1 (5 bases). The CDR3 runs to 14 residues. The ends were cut back, 4 bases at V and 4 bases at J, with 13 bases in the middle. CDR1 is SQVTM and CDR2 is ANQGSEA in the germline V gene.

The chain carries TRBV29-1 and TRBJ1-5, with D possibly matching TRBD1 (5 bases). This CDR3 comprises 14 residues. The V end was cut by 8 bases, the J end by 6 bases, with 20 bases between. Germline lookup yields CDR1 SQVTM and CDR2 ANQGSEA. The CDR3 sequence: CSRRAGDWGQPQHF. DNA for the CDR3: TGCAGCCGCCGAGCGGGGGATTGGGGTCAGCCCCAGCATTTT.

This rearrangement joins TRBV20-1 to TRBJ1-1; TRBD1 matches 9 bases. Per germline, CDR1 DFQATT and CDR2 SNEGSKA (reference sequence). The CDR3 length is 14 residues. Losses at the gene ends were 0 bases for V and 10 bases for J; bases not matched to a gene: 9. CDR3 residues: CSARDPGQGSGAFF. CDR3 in DNA: TGCAGTGCTAGAGATCCGGGACAGGGATCTGGAGCTTTCTTT.

The table lists this clonotype with many counts. The CDR3 DNA sequence: TGCAGCGTAGCCGGGACAGGGTACGAAAAACTGTTTTTT. This codes for CSVAGTGYEKLFF. This chain joins TRBV29-1 and TRBJ1-4; 9 nucleotides align to TRBD1. The germline gives CDR1 SQVTM, CDR2 ANQGSEA. CDR3 length equals 13 residues. The junction had 7 bases not matched to a gene; V was cut back by 6 bases and J by 8 bases.

The chain recombines TRBV2 with TRBJ2-5, with D tentatively TRBD1 or TRBD2 (6 bases each). V lost 3 bases and J lost 5, with 10 bases in between. Germline V gives CDR1 SNHLY, CDR2 FYNNEI. The CDR3 length is 13 residues. The chain's CDR3 is CASSEGGWETQYF. CDR3 in DNA: TGTGCCAGCAGTGAGGGGGGCTGGGAGACCCAGTACTTC. Full variable domain (missing parts from reference TRBV2 and TRBJ2-5): EPEVTQTPSHQVTQMGQEVILRCVPISNHLYFYWYRQILGQKVEFLVSFYNNEISEKSEIFDDQFSVERPDGSNFTLKIRSTKLEDSAMYFCASSEGGWETQYFGPGTRLLVL.

This clonotype was found a few times. The chain has TRBV20-1 and TRBJ2-7; possibly TRBD2 for D (6 bases). V was clipped by 4 bases and J by 3 bases, with 10 bases between them. CDR3 length: 12 residues. The germline gives CDR1 DFQATT, CDR2 SNEGSKA (reference sequence). In DNA, the CDR3 is TGCAGTGCTACGTTAGCGGTCTACGAGCAGTACTTC. Translating it yields CSATLAVYEQYF.

The sample holds many counts of this clonotype. The chain has TRBV19 and TRBJ2-7; D unresolved. This CDR3 is built from 14 residues. Trimming cost V 7 bases and J 0 bases, with 13 bases left between them. Per germline, CDR1 LNHDA and CDR2 SQIVND (reference sequence). CDR3 bases: TGTGCCAGTAAGTTGCGGCCCAGCTCCTACGAGCAGTACTTC. Translated: CASKLRPSSYEQYF. Supplemented by reference TRBV19 and TRBJ2-7, the full variable domain reads DGGITQSPKYLFRKEGQNVTLSCEQNLNHDAMYWYRQDPGQGLRLIYYSQIVNDFQKGDIAEGYSVSREKKESFPLTVTSAQKNPTAFYLCASKLRPSSYEQYFGPGTRLTVT.

Ten or more counts support this clonotype. The V call is TRBV29-1, the J call TRBJ1-2; D is unclear. The CDR3 is made up of 13 amino acids. In germline, CDR1 is SQVTM, CDR2 ANQGSEA. V shed 7 bases and J shed 3 bases, with 15 bases lying between them. CDR3 bases: TGCAGCGCCCAGGAGAGGAGCTACTATGGCTACACCTTC. Amino acid sequence: CSAQERSYYGYTF.

This clonotype was detected ten times or more. The chain is built from TRBV7-2 and TRBJ2-6; D not certain. V was clipped by 3 bases and J by 1 base, with 7 bases between them. The CDR3 consists of 15 residues. The germline CDR1 and CDR2 sequences are SGHTA and FQGNSA. The CDR3 sequence is CASSFTVSGANVLTF. Here the CDR3 DNA reads TGTGCCAGCAGCTTTACGGTGTCTGGGGCCAACGTCCTGACTTTC.

This clonotype has just a few counts. The V call is TRBV10-3, the J call TRBJ1-2; D possibly corresponds to TRBD1 (6 bases). Germline CDR1 reads ENHRY; CDR2 reads SYGVKD. Trimming removed 3 bases from V and 4 bases from J, with 18 bases in between. There are 16 residues in the CDR3. CDR3 loop: CAISDNPEGDGYGYTF. In nucleotides, the CDR3 is TGTGCCATCAGTGATAACCCGGAGGGGGATGGCTATGGCTACACCTTC.

The chain joins TRBV24-1 to TRBJ2-1; the D gene is possibly TRBD1 (6 bases). The V end was cut by 8 bases, the J end by 6 bases, with 10 bases between. This CDR3 is built from 12 residues. Germline V gene data show CDR1 as KGHDR and CDR2 as SFDVKD. CDR3 protein: CATKDSLNEQFF. DNA of the CDR3: TGTGCCACCAAGGACAGCCTCAATGAGCAGTTCTTC.

J is TRBJ2-7 and V is TRBV10-3; D possibly uses TRBD1 or TRBD2 (5 bases each). The CDR3 sequence is 13 residues long. V dropped 6 bases and J dropped 6 bases, with 15 bases sitting between them. In germline, CDR1 is ENHRY, CDR2 SYGVKD. CDR3 in DNA: TGTGCCATCAGGACCGGGACGACTCCCGAGCAGTACTTC. As protein: CAIRTGTTPEQYF.

This clonotype was picked up a small number of times. The chain links TRBV4-3 to TRBJ1-2; no clear D gene. Germline V gene sequence: CDR1 LGHNA, CDR2 YSLEER. The CDR3 length is 13 residues. V was cut by 4 bases and J by 1 base, with 7 bases left in between. CDR3 sequence: CASSPSFNYGYTF. DNA for the CDR3: TGCGCCAGCAGCCCCTCGTTTAACTATGGCTACACCTTC.

V is TRBV29-1 and J is TRBJ1-2; 9 bases agree with TRBD1. This CDR3 contains 15 residues. Germline V gene sequence: CDR1 SQVTM, CDR2 ANQGSEA. V trimming: 0 bases; J trimming: 8 bases; junction bases outside the gene matches: 10. CDR3 protein: CSVEDRDRAVYGYTF. The CDR3, as DNA: TGCAGCGTTGAAGATCGGGACAGGGCCGTATACGGCTACACCTTC.

Regarding this clonotype: Since no conserved phenylalanine or tryptophan closes the CDR3, a read error is the likely cause. The limits of the CDR3 on the DNA are not certain, so only TCRdb's listed CDR3 is given. The rearrangement links TRBV7-9 to TRBJ1-4; the D call TRBD1 from the table was never checked on the DNA. The CDR3 is 10 amino acids long, termini counted. Germline CDR1 is SEHNR and CDR2 is FQNEAQ (reference sequence). The CDR3 region is CASSLARQGY.

In this sample, this clonotype turned up a few times. CDR3 residues: CASSTKRSQYF. CDR3 coding DNA: TGTGCCAGCAGTACCAAGCGGAGCCAGTACTTC. The rearrangement links TRBV12-3 or TRBV12-4 to TRBJ2-5, with D tentatively TRBD2 (5 bases). CDR3 length: 11 residues. V was trimmed by 5 bases and J by 10 bases, leaving 11 bases between them.

The gene calls are TRBV10-3 and TRBJ1-3, with 7 bases that match TRBD1. CDR1 and CDR2 from the germline V gene are ENHRY and SYGVKD. The CDR3 covers 14 residues. V gave up 8 bases and J gave up 0 bases; unmatched junction bases: 4. CDR3 amino acids: CAIRTGASGNTIYF. The CDR3, as DNA: TGTGCCATCCGTACAGGGGCCTCTGGAAACACCATATATTTT.

V and J are TRBV15 and TRBJ1-1; no clear D gene. This CDR3 has 14 amino acids. Germline lookup yields CDR1 LNHNV and CDR2 YYDKDF (reference sequence). Trimming removed 3 bases from V and 4 bases from J, with 12 bases in between. In nucleotides, the CDR3 is TGTGCCACCAGCAGTGAAAGGGCACGCACTGAAGCTTTCTTT. It yields the protein CATSSERARTEAFF.

V usage is TRBV7-8 and J usage is TRBJ1-1; 7 nucleotides line up with TRBD1. V lost 5 bases, J lost 4 bases, and 7 bases stayed unmatched. Germline values: CDR1 SGHVS, CDR2 FQNEAQ. This CDR3 comprises 14 residues. The CDR3 region is CASSPTGISTEAFF. The CDR3, as DNA: TGTGCCAGCAGCCCGACAGGGATCAGCACTGAAGCTTTCTTT.

Concerning this clonotype: One end of the junction does not line up with germline, which may come from a read error. The gene calls are TRBV7-9 and TRBJ2-5, with TRBD1 identical over 7 bases. The CDR3 length is 16 residues. Germline CDR1 is SEHNR and CDR2 is FQNEAQ (reference sequence). The CDR3 coding sequence is TGCGCCAGCAGCACCACGACAGGGTCGACCTTCGGGATCCAGTACTTC. Residues: CASSTTTGSTFGIQYF.

This clonotype occurred many times. The genes are TRBV14 and TRBJ1-2; no firm D call. The V gene lost 0 bases and the J gene lost 4 bases, with 9 bases spanning the gap. The CDR3 has 14 residues. Germline CDR1 SGHDN, CDR2 FVKESK. The CDR3 sequence is CASSQDLGGYGYTF. The CDR3 coding sequence is TGTGCCAGCAGCCAAGATCTGGGAGGCTATGGCTACACCTTC.

This sequence joins TRBV24-1 and TRBJ1-5; D is perhaps TRBD1 (5 bases). Trimming took 3 bases from V and 9 from J, leaving 11 bases between them. Per germline, CDR1 KGHDR and CDR2 SFDVKD. The CDR3 spans 13 residues. CDR3 DNA: TGTGCCACCAGTGATGCGGGACCTGCGCCCCAGCATTTT. Protein: CATSDAGPAPQHF.

The chain combines TRBV12-3 or TRBV12-4 with TRBJ2-5; D unresolved. This CDR3 is built from 11 residues. Trimming stripped 2 bases from V and 9 bases from J, with 7 bases between. The CDR3 loop is CASSLTQPQYF. DNA of the CDR3: TGTGCCAGCAGTTTAACTCAGCCCCAGTACTTC.